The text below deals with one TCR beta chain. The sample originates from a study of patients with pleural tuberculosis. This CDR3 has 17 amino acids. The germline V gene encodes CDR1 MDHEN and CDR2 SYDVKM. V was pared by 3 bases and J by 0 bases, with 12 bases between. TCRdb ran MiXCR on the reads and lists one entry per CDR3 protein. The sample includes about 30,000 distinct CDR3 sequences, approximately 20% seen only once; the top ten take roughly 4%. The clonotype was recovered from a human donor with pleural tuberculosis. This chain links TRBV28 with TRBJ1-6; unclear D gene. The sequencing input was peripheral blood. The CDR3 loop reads CASSFGRISSYNSPLHF. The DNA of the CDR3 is TGTGCCAGCAGTTTCGGACGGATAAGCTCCTATAATTCACCCCTCCACTTT. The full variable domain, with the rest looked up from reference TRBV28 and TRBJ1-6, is DVKVTQSSRYLVKRTGEKVFLECVQDMDHENMFWYRQDPGLGLRLIYFSYDVKMKEKGDIPEGYSVSREKKERFSLILESASTNQTSMYLCASSFGRISSYNSPLHFGNGTRLTVT.